This TCR beta chain stems from a study of OX40 agonist ivuxolimab in advanced cancers. Study information: People in dose escalation had one of these cancers: hepatocellular carcinoma, melanoma, renal cell or head and neck cancer. Findings and limits, study-wide: Averaged across samples, CD8+ T cells carried more expanded clones than CD4+ did.

Sequenced by immunoSEQ multiplex PCR; TCRdb stores in-frame clones only, minus some. The sample shows over 40,000 clones, about 90% of them seen only once. Germline V gene lookup returns CDR1 SNHLY and CDR2 FYNNEI. V lost 7 bases and J 10 bases, leaving 17 bases between the germline ends. The CDR3 is 13 amino acids. Autoimmune disease history or systemic immunosuppression led to patient exclusion. Concerning this clone itself: What it recognizes is unknown.

Sequences were derived from CD4+ or CD8+ T cells sorted from blood, sampled in a trial of the OX40 agonist ivuxolimab. The chain uses TRBV2 and TRBJ2-1; D gene uncertain. The sequence was obtained from an adult with an advanced solid tumor such as melanoma, head and neck, liver or kidney cancer. CDR3 region: CASTWIGDGEQFF. CDR3 nucleotides: TGTGCCAGCACGTGGATTGGTGATGGCGAGCAGTTCTTC.